This passage covers 18 T cell receptor beta chains from one sample sequenced in a study of T cells in localized non-small cell lung cancer. The data were produced by immunoSEQ multiplex PCR, yet TCRdb's version contains in-frame clones alone and is incomplete. This sample has roughly 25,000 clones, with 80% to 95% found just once. The sample consisted of peripheral blood, taken before any cancer treatment. The origin of the receptors is a woman aged 40-69 years with stage I lung adenocarcinoma.

The chain couples TRBV7-9 to TRBJ2-1; no clear D gene. The germline gives CDR1 SEHNR, CDR2 FQNEAQ (reference sequence). Trimming took off 4 bases at V and 3 bases at J, with 10 bases between the two ends. The CDR3 contains 14 residues. CDR3: CASSSRLGYNEQFF. The DNA for the CDR3 is TGTGCCAGCAGCTCCCGACTTGGCTACAATGAGCAGTTCTTC.

This chain links TRBV15 with TRBJ2-3; no reliable D call. V dropped 4 bases and J dropped 5 bases, with 22 bases sitting between them. CDR3 length: 17 amino acids. Germline values: CDR1 LNHNV, CDR2 YYDKDF (reference sequence). In DNA, the CDR3 is TGTGCCACCAGCAAAGGTCGATACGGAATTAGGGTAGATACGCAGTATTTT. This translates into CATSKGRYGIRVDTQYF.

The chain recombines TRBV10-3 with TRBJ2-5, with D possibly being TRBD1 (5 bases). There are 13 residues in the CDR3. The germline V gene has CDR1 ENHRY and CDR2 SYGVKD. V was shortened by 7 bases and J by 5 bases, with 14 bases between the two germline ends. The CDR3 DNA sequence: TGTGCCATCATGAGACAGATGGGGGAGACCCAGTACTTC. Its protein product is CAIMRQMGETQYF.

The count of this clone is one. The chain is built from TRBV11-2 and TRBJ2-5, with D tentatively TRBD2 (6 bases). The CDR3 runs 15 residues. Germline V lookup: CDR1 SGHAT, CDR2 FQNNGV. V lost 1 base, J lost 7 bases, and 16 bases lay in between. The CDR3 DNA reads as TGTGCCAGCAGCTTAGCTCCGGCTAGCGTTGGGACCCAGTACTTC. Amino acid sequence: CASSLAPASVGTQYF.

The chain links TRBV28 to TRBJ2-7; D might be TRBD2 (6 bases). This CDR3 region has 13 residues. Germline CDR1 MDHEN, CDR2 SYDVKM. Between the trimmed V and J ends, which lost 10 bases and 2 bases, there was a span of 15 bases. The CDR3 sequence is CAILRTSPYEQYF. As DNA, the CDR3 is TGTGCCATACTCCGCACTAGCCCCTACGAGCAGTACTTC.

V and J are TRBV6-5 and TRBJ2-7; D gene unclear. V lost 0 bases and J lost 4, with 10 bases in between. Germline CDR1 MNHEY, CDR2 SVGAGI. CDR3 length equals 14 residues. The chain's CDR3 is CASSYSPNSYEQYF. CDR3 nucleotide sequence: TGTGCCAGCAGTTACTCCCCGAACTCGTACGAGCAGTACTTC.

V and J are TRBV15 and TRBJ1-3; 9 nucleotides line up with TRBD1. This CDR3 region has 15 residues. Unmatched junction bases numbered 11, after V lost 6 bases and J lost 8 bases. CDR1 is LNHNV and CDR2 is YYDKDF in the germline V gene (reference sequence). The CDR3 protein is CATRNRGHVDYTIYF. The CDR3 nucleotides read TGTGCCACCAGGAACAGGGGGCACGTGGATTACACCATATATTTT. The variable domain in full, with the rest retrieved from reference TRBV15 and TRBJ1-3, is DAMVIQNPRYQVTQFGKPVTLSCSQTLNHNVMYWYQQKSSQAPKLLFHYYDKDFNNEADTPDNFQSRRPNTSFCFLDIRSPGLGDTAMYLCATRNRGHVDYTIYFGEGSWLTVV.

The CDR3 coding sequence is TGTGCCAGCAGCCTAGGGGTTAGCAACACTGAAGCTTTCTTT. Protein: CASSLGVSNTEAFF. This sequence joins TRBV11-2 and TRBJ1-1, with D perhaps matching TRBD1 (5 bases). V was shortened by 5 bases and J by 2 bases, with 12 bases between the two germline ends. Per germline, CDR1 SGHAT and CDR2 FQNNGV. This CDR3 has 14 amino acids.

The chain links TRBV21-1 to TRBJ2-7. TRBV21-1 is an annotated pseudogene. The CDR3 totals 14 residues. For the CDR3, the DNA is TGTGCCAGCAGCCTCGGACCGCGCCTAAGCGAGCAGTACTTC. This gives the protein CASSLGPRLSEQYF.

The chain couples TRBV10-3 to TRBJ2-3; 8 bases align to TRBD2. Germline lookup yields CDR1 ENHRY and CDR2 SYGVKD. V lost 9 bases to trimming and J lost 8 bases; unmatched junction nucleotides: 7. This CDR3 has 12 residues. The CDR3 loop is CAISGIGGTQYF. Written as DNA, the CDR3 is TGTGCCATTAGCGGGATCGGCGGTACGCAGTATTTT.

The V gene is TRBV4-1, the J gene TRBJ2-7, with 7 bases fitting TRBD2. Germline trimming cut 1 base from V and 4 bases from J; bases unmatched to any gene: 10. Per the germline V gene, CDR1 is MGHRA and CDR2 is YSYEKL. The CDR3 contains 16 residues. Here the CDR3 DNA reads TGCGCCAGCAGCCAAGTTCATCCCCTAGCGGCTTACGAGCAGTACTTC. Amino acids: CASSQVHPLAAYEQYF.

The chain couples TRBV6-5 to TRBJ1-5, with 8 bases matching TRBD1. CDR3 length: 15 amino acids. Germline CDR1 MNHEY, CDR2 SVGAGI. V was clipped by 0 bases and J by 14 bases; unmatched bases: 12. For the CDR3, the DNA is TGTGCCAGCAGTTACTCGTTCAGGCAGGGGGCGAGGGAGCATTTT. Its translation: CASSYSFRQGAREHF.

This chain connects TRBV28 to TRBJ2-7, with D perhaps matching TRBD1 or TRBD2 (7 bases each). The tail of the sequence fits TRBJ2-1 better, so the J call may be wrong. Germline V CDR1 and CDR2: MDHEN, SYDVKM. This CDR3 spans 15 amino acids. The CDR3 region has the DNA TGTGCCACCAGGGGGGGGGACAGCGGATCCTACGAGCAGTTCTTC. Translating it yields CATRGGDSGSYEQFF.

The V gene is TRBV2, the J gene TRBJ1-5; D might be TRBD1 (6 bases). Germline CDR1 SNHLY, CDR2 FYNNEI. V was pared by 6 bases and J by 7 bases, with 16 bases between. The CDR3 runs 14 residues. The CDR3 DNA is TGTGCCAGCAGGAGCTGGACAGTAGGGCAGCCCCAGCATTTT. Its translation: CASRSWTVGQPQHF.

The V call is TRBV29-1, the J call TRBJ2-7, with D hard to call. Germline values: CDR1 SQVTM, CDR2 ANQGSEA. The CDR3 spans 11 residues. V was trimmed by 7 bases and J by 2 bases, leaving 9 bases between them. The CDR3 DNA reads TGCAGCGCTTGTGTACCCTACGAGCAGTACTTC. It is translated as CSACVPYEQYF.

V usage is TRBV4-1 and J usage is TRBJ2-1; D could derive from TRBD1 or TRBD2 (6 bases each). The CDR3 spans 15 residues. Germline-derived CDR1 and CDR2 are MGHRA and YSYEKL. V was trimmed by 4 bases and J by 1 base, leaving 11 bases between them. This chain's CDR3 is CASSLTGGSYNEQFF. In DNA, the CDR3 is TGCGCCAGCAGCCTGACAGGAGGGTCCTACAATGAGCAGTTCTTC.

This clone was found a few times. This chain links TRBV5-8 with TRBJ1-2, with 7 bases matching TRBD1. The CDR3 totals 13 residues. J gave up 6 bases and V 0 bases, and 2 bases lay outside the gene matches. The germline V gene has CDR1 SGHTS and CDR2 YDEGEE. This CDR3 is CASSLGQGDGYTF. The CDR3 DNA follows: TGTGCCAGCAGCTTGGGACAGGGAGATGGCTACACCTTC.

The gene calls are TRBV28 and TRBJ2-7; 13 bases fit TRBD2. Germline assignment: CDR1 MDHEN and CDR2 SYDVKM. V gave up 5 bases and J gave up 1 base; unmatched junction bases: 5. The CDR3 is made up of 16 amino acids. As DNA, the CDR3 is TGTGCCAGCAGTCCTCGGGGACTAGCGGGATCCTACGAGCAGTACTTC. Amino acid sequence: CASSPRGLAGSYEQYF. The whole variable domain, filled in from reference TRBV28 and TRBJ2-7, reads DVKVTQSSRYLVKRTGEKVFLECVQDMDHENMFWYRQDPGLGLRLIYFSYDVKMKEKGDIPEGYSVSREKKERFSLILESASTNQTSMYLCASSPRGLAGSYEQYFGPGTRLTVT.